This T cell receptor (beta chain) was recorded in a study of cytomegalovirus exposure and HLA in healthy donors. Study observations and caveats: When analyzed later, the rates of TCR association showed variation by HLA locus, with DRB1 the most and HLA-C the fewest.

In its sample, this clone was seen a few times. Its antigen remains unidentified. Primers: 60 Vbeta forward and 13 Jbeta reverse. The protocol was immunoSEQ multiplex PCR, while the TCRdb copy is restricted to in-frame clones and leaves out a portion. This table has around 140,000 clones, roughly 73% appearing once. The V gene's germline CDR1 is LNHDA and CDR2 SQIVND (reference sequence). There are 14 residues in the CDR3. Deletions cut 2 bases from V and 6 bases from J, with 13 bases between. Sequenced: PBMCs. This sequence was found in a man between 35 and 55 years old in good health and CMV-seronegative. The chain has TRBV19 and TRBJ1-1; D gene ambiguous. Here the CDR3 reads CASSIWTEGAEAFF. For the CDR3, the DNA is TGTGCCAGTAGTATATGGACGGAGGGAGCTGAAGCTTTCTTT.